The clone carrying this T cell receptor beta chain was found many times. Its specificity is unknown. A much bigger clone sits one base away, suggesting this may be a read error. These data are taken from a study of T cells in Graves' hyperthyroidism and ophthalmopathy. Amplification yielded TCR beta CDR3 regions, with RNA transcripts as the source. Carried out on the TCR CDR3, a first-round RT-PCR used the HTBI primer set. TCRdb recomputed calls from the multiplex PCR reads with MiXCR, one row per CDR3 protein. The sample carries 500,000 to 550,000 distinct CDR3 sequences, around 21% recorded once. Findings and limits, study-wide: Among thyroid clonotypes expanded above 0.001, most also appeared in blood. Through a model of 13 V-J features, ophthalmopathy was separated from stable hyperthyroidism.

Stable disease denoted Graves' hyperthyroidism without ophthalmopathy progression within 18 months. The specimen sequenced was blood. The TCR sequence derives from a man between 18 and 29 years old with Graves' hyperthyroidism.

The CDR3 loop is CASSEGTPAPYEQYF. The CDR3 DNA follows: TGTGCCAGCAGTGAAGGGACACCGGCCCCCTACGAGCAGTACTTC. The chain has TRBV6-1 and TRBJ2-7; weak D call: TRBD1 (5 bases). Between the trimmed V and J ends, which lost 1 base and 2 bases, there was a span of 12 bases. The CDR3 length is 15 residues. Looked up from germline, CDR1 is MNHNS and CDR2 is SASEGT.